This TCR beta chain appears in the sequencing data of a study of blood T cells in healthy people across ages. Every donor provided roughly 10 milliliters of peripheral blood. Germline V gene sequence: CDR1 MNHEY, CDR2 SVGAGI. V was pared by 2 bases and J by 3 bases, with 9 bases of the junction left unmatched. The CDR3 extends over 17 amino acids. A sample-barcoded 5' primer and a J-beta primer mix were used in a second PCR of about 6 to 11 cycles. MiXCR was run by TCRdb on the 5' RACE reads, yielding one entry per CDR3 protein. The sample lists about 1,400,000 distinct CDR3 sequences, 35% to 45% occurring once.

Sequencing was performed on blood. The chain employs TRBV6-5 and TRBJ2-7; 11 bases are shared with TRBD1. This clonotype was sampled from a woman under 30 in good health. CDR3 sequence reads: CASSYGWTGGMDYEQYF. The DNA for the CDR3 is TGTGCCAGCAGTTACGGCTGGACAGGGGGCATGGACTACGAGCAGTACTTC.